A selection of T cell receptor beta chains follows, all from one sample in a study of blood T cell repertoires in COVID-19. Using immunoSEQ multiplex PCR, the repertoire was profiled, and TCRdb retains in-frame clones only, with some absent. The sample yields roughly 200,000 clones, 82% seen once. The sample consisted of peripheral blood. The receptors originated from a woman of 80 years or more with COVID-19, enrolled during active disease. CDR3s include the opening cysteine and the closing phenylalanine or tryptophan. The order of the fields is D gene, J gene, V gene, clone size, CDR3 DNA, CDR3 protein. A D gene is named only where the DNA matches it firmly. Clone size is shown for a subset of rows, as once, few, many or a class of expanded clone.

D: NA
J: TRBJ1-2
V: TRBV3-1/TRBV3-2
size: NA
DNA: TGTGCCAGCAGCCAAGGGCAGGGCGGTGGAGGCTACACCTTC
CDR3: CASSQGQGGGGYTF

D: TRBD1
J: TRBJ1-5
V: TRBV15
size: NA
DNA: TGTGCCACCAGCAGAGGGGACAGCAACAATCAGCCCCAGCATTTT
CDR3: CATSRGDSNNQPQHF

D: NA
J: TRBJ2-4
V: TRBV6-2/TRBV6-3
size: NA
DNA: TGTGCCAGCAGTTATAGGTGGCCCGGGGAAGGCAAAAACATTCAGTACTTC
CDR3: CASSYRWPGEGKNIQYF

D: TRBD1
J: TRBJ2-7
V: TRBV6-6
size: NA
DNA: TGTGCCAGCAGTTACCAGGGACAGGGTTACGAGCAGTACTTC
CDR3: CASSYQGQGYEQYF

D: TRBD1
J: TRBJ2-3
V: TRBV11-2
size: NA
DNA: TGTGCCAGCAGCTCCGGGACAGGGAAGACAGATACGCAGTATTTT
CDR3: CASSSGTGKTDTQYF

D: TRBD1
J: TRBJ1-3
V: TRBV27
size: NA
DNA: TGTGCCAGCAGTCGGACAGGGGATGGAAACACCATATATTTT
CDR3: CASSRTGDGNTIYF

D: NA
J: TRBJ1-4
V: TRBV6-1
size: NA
DNA: TGTGCCAGCAGTGAAAGCCCCATGACAGCAACTAATGAAAAACTGTTTTTT
CDR3: CASSESPMTATNEKLFF

D: TRBD1
J: TRBJ2-4
V: TRBV4-1
size: NA
DNA: TGCGCCAGCAGCCAAGACCGACAGGGTTCAGCCAAAAACATTCAGTACTTC
CDR3: CASSQDRQGSAKNIQYF

D: NA
J: TRBJ2-5
V: TRBV9
size: once
DNA: TGTGCCAGCAGCGTATCGAGCCGTTACCAAGAGACCCAGTACTTC
CDR3: CASSVSSRYQETQYF

D: TRBD2
J: TRBJ2-2
V: TRBV11-2
size: few
DNA: TGTGCCAGCAGCTTATGGAGGGGAGGGACCGGGGAGCTGTTTTTT
CDR3: CASSLWRGGTGELFF

D: NA
J: TRBJ1-1
V: TRBV27
size: NA
DNA: TGTGCCAGCAGTTTCTGGGGAGGGGGGACTGAAGCTTTCTTT
CDR3: CASSFWGGGTEAFF

D: TRBD1
J: TRBJ1-5
V: TRBV6-5
size: NA
DNA: TGTGCCAGCAGTATGAGGACAGGGGGCGAACAGCCCCAGCATTTT
CDR3: CASSMRTGGEQPQHF

D: NA
J: TRBJ2-5
V: TRBV25-1
size: NA
DNA: TGTGCCAGCAGTCCGCAGACTATAGACGAGACCCAGTACTTC
CDR3: CASSPQTIDETQYF

D: TRBD1
J: TRBJ2-1
V: TRBV19
size: NA
DNA: TGTGCCAGTAGTATAGATAGGACAGGGGGAAGGGAGCAGTTCTTC
CDR3: CASSIDRTGGREQFF

D: NA
J: TRBJ1-5
V: TRBV28
size: NA
DNA: TGTGCCAGCAGTTTGTTTCTCGTTTATAGCAATCAGCCCCAGCATTTT
CDR3: CASSLFLVYSNQPQHF

D: NA
J: TRBJ1-2
V: TRBV11-2
size: once
DNA: TGTGCCAGCAGCTTAGACAGTTATGGCTACACCTTC
CDR3: CASSLDSYGYTF

D: NA
J: TRBJ1-2
V: TRBV9
size: NA
DNA: TGTGCCAGCAGCGCTGGAGGTCGGGATGGCTACACCTTC
CDR3: CASSAGGRDGYTF

D: NA
J: TRBJ1-4
V: TRBV29-1
size: NA
DNA: TGCAGCATCCGGGGTAATAATGAAAAACTGTTTTTT
CDR3: CSIRGNNEKLFF

D: TRBD1
J: TRBJ2-7
V: TRBV12-3/TRBV12-4
size: NA
DNA: TGTGCCAGCAGTTTTGGACAGGACTACGAGCAGTACTTC
CDR3: CASSFGQDYEQYF

D: NA
J: TRBJ2-2
V: TRBV6-2/TRBV6-3
size: once
DNA: TGTGCCAGCAGTTGGCAGGTTCCCGGGGAGCTGTTTTTT
CDR3: CASSWQVPGELFF

D: TRBD2
J: TRBJ2-1
V: TRBV15
size: NA
DNA: TGTGCCACCAGCAGAGATCGGGGGACTAGCGGTAATGAGCAGTTCTTC
CDR3: CATSRDRGTSGNEQFF

D: TRBD1
J: TRBJ1-4
V: TRBV5-5
size: NA
DNA: TGTGCCAGCAGCGACAGGGGGGTGGCCATTAATGAAAAACTGTTTTTT
CDR3: CASSDRGVAINEKLFF

D: NA
J: TRBJ2-7
V: TRBV12-3/TRBV12-4
size: NA
DNA: TGTGCCAGCACCCCAGCAGGGGGGTACGAGCAGTACTTC
CDR3: CASTPAGGYEQYF

D: TRBD2
J: TRBJ2-1
V: TRBV3-1/TRBV3-2
size: NA
DNA: TGTGCCAGCAGCCACACCTCCGGGACTACTTTCAATGAGCAGTTCTTC
CDR3: CASSHTSGTTFNEQFF

D: NA
J: TRBJ1-5
V: TRBV9
size: NA
DNA: TGTGCCAGCAGCGTAGGGAGGACTGATCAGCCCCAGCATTTT
CDR3: CASSVGRTDQPQHF

D: TRBD2
J: TRBJ2-3
V: TRBV5-5
size: once
DNA: TGTGCCAGCAGCTCGCCGGTAGCGGGGGTAGATACGCAGTATTTT
CDR3: CASSSPVAGVDTQYF

D: TRBD1
J: TRBJ2-3
V: TRBV30
size: NA
DNA: TGTGCCTGGAGGGGGGACAGGGGGACAGATACGCAGTATTTT
CDR3: CAWRGDRGTDTQYF

D: NA
J: TRBJ2-1
V: TRBV6-5
size: NA
DNA: TGTGCCAGCAGAGGTAGCGGTTTCGCCTACAATGAGCAGTTCTTC
CDR3: CASRGSGFAYNEQFF

D: NA
J: TRBJ1-4
V: TRBV14
size: NA
DNA: TGTGCCAGCAGCCGACTGGACAGCATCAATGAAAAACTGTTTTTT
CDR3: CASSRLDSINEKLFF

D: NA
J: TRBJ1-2
V: TRBV6-6
size: few
DNA: TGTGCCAGCAGTTACGGGCAGGGGAACTATGGCTACACCTTC
CDR3: CASSYGQGNYGYTF

D: TRBD1
J: TRBJ1-5
V: TRBV6-5
size: few
DNA: TGTGCCAGCAGACAGGGGGCTAGACAGCCCCAGCATTTT
CDR3: CASRQGARQPQHF

D: NA
J: TRBJ1-2
V: TRBV18
size: NA
DNA: TGTGCCAGCTCACCAGCGGGCAGCAAGTATTTCTATGGCTACACCTTC
CDR3: CASSPAGSKYFYGYTF

D: NA
J: TRBJ1-1
V: TRBV12-3/TRBV12-4
size: NA
DNA: TGTGCCAGCAGTTTACGGGGAACTGAAGCTTTCTTT
CDR3: CASSLRGTEAFF

D: NA
J: TRBJ1-2
V: TRBV6-2/TRBV6-3
size: NA
DNA: TGTGCCAGCAGTTACTCAGGGACATCGGCCAGCTACACCTTC
CDR3: CASSYSGTSASYTF

D: NA
J: TRBJ2-4
V: TRBV6-1
size: NA
DNA: TGTGCCAGCAGTGAAACGACAGGGAGGACAAACATTCAGTACTTC
CDR3: CASSETTGRTNIQYF

D: TRBD1
J: TRBJ1-2
V: TRBV6-6
size: NA
DNA: TGTGCCAGCAGTGAGGGACAGGGGATCGCCTATGGCTACACCTTC
CDR3: CASSEGQGIAYGYTF

D: TRBD2
J: TRBJ2-3
V: TRBV6-5
size: NA
DNA: TGTGCCAGCAGTTCGGGACTAGCGACAGATACGCAGTATTTT
CDR3: CASSSGLATDTQYF

D: NA
J: TRBJ1-3
V: TRBV7-9
size: NA
DNA: TGTGCCAGCAGCTCCTCGAGTATCCTGCGCGGAAACACCATATATTTT
CDR3: CASSSSSILRGNTIYF

D: NA
J: TRBJ2-3
V: TRBV28
size: NA
DNA: TGTGCCAGCAAGCCGGGCACAGATACGCAGTATTTT
CDR3: CASKPGTDTQYF

D: NA
J: TRBJ1-1
V: TRBV19
size: once
DNA: TGTGCCAGTAGTAAAGCATCCAATGAAGCTTTCTTT
CDR3: CASSKASNEAFF

D: NA
J: TRBJ2-6
V: TRBV3-1/TRBV3-2
size: NA
DNA: TGTGCCAGCAGGAGGACTGGGGCCAACGTCCTGACTTTC
CDR3: CASRRTGANVLTF

D: NA
J: TRBJ1-6
V: TRBV4-1
size: NA
DNA: TGCGCCAGCAGCCGGGTGGATAGGACAGCCAATTCACCCCTCCACTTT
CDR3: CASSRVDRTANSPLHF

D: NA
J: TRBJ1-3
V: TRBV9
size: NA
DNA: TGTGCCAGCAGCGTGGCCGGAGAGACTTCCTCTGGAAACACCATATATTTT
CDR3: CASSVAGETSSGNTIYF

D: TRBD1
J: TRBJ1-1
V: TRBV5-1
size: NA
DNA: TGCGCCAGCAGCTCCCGGGACAGGGGGAACACTGAAGCTTTCTTT
CDR3: CASSSRDRGNTEAFF

D: NA
J: TRBJ1-1
V: TRBV5-1
size: NA
DNA: TGCGCCAGCAGCTTGGGTAGCAGTTCCCTTGAAGCTTTCTTT
CDR3: CASSLGSSSLEAFF

D: NA
J: TRBJ2-1
V: TRBV27
size: once
DNA: TGTGCCAGCAGTTTTGGCGGAAACTCCTACAATGAGCAGTTCTTC
CDR3: CASSFGGNSYNEQFF

D: NA
J: TRBJ1-5
V: TRBV6-2/TRBV6-3
size: few
DNA: TGTGCCAGCAGTTACTCGATCGCGGGGGTCCCACCCCAGCATTTT
CDR3: CASSYSIAGVPPQHF

D: TRBD2
J: TRBJ2-7
V: TRBV3-1/TRBV3-2
size: few
DNA: TGTGCCAGCAGCTTTCGATCGGGGGGCGAGCAGTACTTC
CDR3: CASSFRSGGEQYF

D: TRBD2
J: TRBJ2-1
V: TRBV7-8
size: NA
DNA: TGTGCCAGCAGCTTCGGACTAGCGGGAGGGCCAATCGGTAATGAGCAGTTCTTC
CDR3: CASSFGLAGGPIGNEQFF

D: NA
J: TRBJ2-5
V: TRBV13
size: NA
DNA: TGTGCCAGCAGTTACTACAGGGAGGGGAAAGAGACCCAGTACTTC
CDR3: CASSYYREGKETQYF